This entry lists 21 T cell receptor beta chains sequenced from one sample in a study of blood T cell repertoires in COVID-19 (dated by TCRdb to about 2020). Library preparation was by the immunoSEQ multiplex PCR assay. TCRdb stores this immuneACCESS table with in-frame sequences only. Part of the clones is absent; in the studies checked, under half of the shortfall reflects unresolved V genes, and no reason is known for the rest. Within this sample are approximately 200,000 clones, with roughly four fifths of them counted one time only. The ten largest clonotypes hold around 9% of the sample. Material: PBMCs or T cells enriched from blood (not recorded which). These receptor sequences come from a man aged 35 to 55 who had recovered from COVID-19.

This clone came up many times. The chain uses TRBV25-1 and TRBJ2-3; 8 bases align to TRBD1. Germline V gene lookup returns CDR1 MGHDK and CDR2 SYGVNS. Trimming took 4 bases from V and 2 from J; bases not matched to a gene: 5. The CDR3 sequence is 15 residues long. The CDR3 here is CASSAPGQDTDTQYF. The CDR3 DNA reads TGTGCCAGCAGTGCCCCGGGACAGGACACAGATACGCAGTATTTT.

This clone has only one observation. The chain combines TRBV30 with TRBJ1-4; the D gene is possibly TRBD1 (6 bases). The CDR3 is 15 amino acids. Trimming cost V 2 bases and J 7 bases, with 17 bases left between them. Germline CDR1 and CDR2: GTSNPN and SVGIG (reference sequence). The CDR3 sequence is CAWSRSQGGREKLFF. The CDR3 coding sequence is TGTGCCTGGAGTCGGTCACAGGGAGGGCGTGAAAAACTGTTTTTT. The full variable domain, with the rest looked up from reference TRBV30 and TRBJ1-4, is SQTIHQWPATLVQPVGSPLSLECTVEGTSNPNLYWYRQAAGRGLQLLFYSVGIGQISSEVPQNLSASRPQDRQFILSSKKLLLSDSGFYLCAWSRSQGGREKLFFGSGTQLSVL.

The V gene is TRBV5-1, the J gene TRBJ2-1; 9 nucleotides align to TRBD2. V shed 1 base, J shed 3 bases, and the junction held 5 bases outside the gene matches. CDR1 SGHRS and CDR2 YFSETQ come from the germline V gene. The CDR3 has 16 amino acids. The CDR3 is CASSLSSGRNYNEQFF. CDR3 nucleotides: TGCGCCAGCAGCTTGAGTAGCGGGAGAAACTACAATGAGCAGTTCTTC. The full variable domain, in which reference TRBV5-1 and TRBJ2-1 provide the parts outside the CDR3, is KAGVTQTPRYLIKTRGQQVTLSCSPISGHRSVSWYQQTPGQGLQFLFEYFSETQRNKGNFPGRFSGRQFSNSRSEMNVSTLELGDSALYLCASSLSSGRNYNEQFFGPGTRLTVL.

The chain carries TRBV5-1 and TRBJ2-3; D ambiguous. Trimming left V 5 bases short and J 2 bases short, with 9 bases between. The germline CDR1 and CDR2 sequences are SGHRS and YFSETQ. The length of the CDR3 is 13 residues. The CDR3 sequence: CASRIGDTDTQYF. CDR3 DNA sequence: TGCGCCAGCAGAATCGGAGACACAGATACGCAGTATTTT.

V and J are TRBV2 and TRBJ1-1; a possible D gene is TRBD1 (6 bases). Germline CDR1 and CDR2: SNHLY and FYNNEI. The CDR3 has 14 amino acids. V was shortened by 6 bases and J by 6 bases, with 17 bases between the two germline ends. The CDR3 region is CASSIQGKWAEAFF. DNA for the CDR3: TGTGCCAGCAGCATCCAGGGGAAATGGGCTGAAGCTTTCTTT.

The chain employs TRBV30 and TRBJ2-5; TRBD2 aligns across 11 bases. J gave up 4 bases and V 4 bases, and 11 bases lay outside the gene matches. Per germline, CDR1 GTSNPN and CDR2 SVGIG (reference sequence). This CDR3 region has 16 residues. The CDR3: CAWTPGSGRAGETQYF. The CDR3, as DNA: TGTGCCTGGACCCCGGGTAGCGGGAGGGCTGGAGAGACCCAGTACTTC.

This chain links TRBV5-4 with TRBJ2-6; 10 positions agree with TRBD1. V lost 2 bases to trimming and J lost 2 bases; unmatched junction nucleotides: 1. The CDR3 extends over 16 amino acids. In germline, CDR1 is SGHNT, CDR2 YYREEE (reference sequence). The CDR3 reads CASSFGQGAGANVLTF. The CDR3 coding sequence is TGTGCCAGCAGCTTTGGACAGGGGGCTGGGGCCAACGTCCTGACTTTC.

This clone was recorded only once. The rearrangement joins TRBV30 to TRBJ2-7; the match to TRBD1 covers 7 bases. The germline V gene has CDR1 GTSNPN and CDR2 SVGIG (reference sequence). The CDR3 is 13 residues long. With V trimmed by 4 bases and J by 3 bases, 6 bases remained unmatched. Written as DNA, the CDR3 is TGTGCCTGGAACCCGGGACAGTTCTACGAGCAGTACTTC. This translates into CAWNPGQFYEQYF.

The CDR3 sequence: CASSLGQGFSTDTQYF. CDR3 nucleotides: TGTGCCAGCAGCTTAGGACAGGGGTTCAGCACAGATACGCAGTATTTT. The rearrangement links TRBV11-3 to TRBJ2-3; 8 nucleotides agree with TRBD1. This CDR3 has 16 amino acids. The germline CDR1 and CDR2 sequences are SGHNT and YENEEA. Unmatched junction bases numbered 3, after V lost 1 base and J lost 0 bases.

The chain combines TRBV19 with TRBJ1-3; 8 bases are shared with TRBD1. CDR3 length equals 15 residues. Per germline, CDR1 LNHDA and CDR2 SQIVND (reference sequence). Losses at the gene ends were 10 bases for V and 0 bases for J; bases not matched to a gene: 8. The CDR3 protein is CATWDRYLSGNTIYF. CDR3 bases: TGTGCCACCTGGGACAGGTACCTCTCTGGAAACACCATATATTTT. Full variable domain (outside the CDR3, taken from reference TRBV19 and TRBJ1-3): DGGITQSPKYLFRKEGQNVTLSCEQNLNHDAMYWYRQDPGQGLRLIYYSQIVNDFQKGDIAEGYSVSREKKESFPLTVTSAQKNPTAFYLCATWDRYLSGNTIYFGEGSWLTVV.

This chain connects TRBV9 to TRBJ1-1; D ambiguous. Trimming shortened V by 1 base and J by 1 base, and 8 bases separated the two germline ends. The germline CDR1 and CDR2 sequences are SGDLS and YYNGEE. The CDR3 sequence is 14 residues long. The CDR3 loop reads CASSVPPQNTEAFF. CDR3 nucleotide sequence: TGTGCCAGCAGCGTACCCCCCCAGAACACTGAAGCTTTCTTT.

The chain combines TRBV24-1 with TRBJ2-1, with 10 bases identical to TRBD2. Germline CDR1 is KGHDR and CDR2 is SFDVKD. The CDR3 totals 17 residues. With 3 bases clipped from V and 4 bases from J, the junction kept 8 bases outside the gene matches. The CDR3 protein is CATSDPQSGRVYNEQFF. CDR3 nucleotides: TGTGCCACCAGTGATCCCCAAAGCGGGAGGGTATACAATGAGCAGTTCTTC.

The rearrangement links TRBV2 to TRBJ2-3, with a possible D match to TRBD2 (5 bases). The CDR3 runs to 11 residues. V lost 11 bases and J lost 11, with 17 bases in between. Germline CDR1 SNHLY, CDR2 FYNNEI. In nucleotides, the CDR3 is TGTGCCGGACGGTTACGGGGTGGGCAGTATTTT. Translating gives CAGRLRGGQYF. The full variable domain, completed using reference TRBV2 and TRBJ2-3, is EPEVTQTPSHQVTQMGQEVILRCVPISNHLYFYWYRQILGQKVEFLVSFYNNEISEKSEIFDDQFSVERPDGSNFTLKIRSTKLEDSAMYFCAGRLRGGQYFGPGTRLTVL.

DNA for the CDR3: TGTGCCACCAGTGATTCGGAGGCGGGCGAGCAGTACTTC. Encoded protein: CATSDSEAGEQYF. The V gene is TRBV24-1, the J gene TRBJ2-7; tentatively, D is TRBD2 (5 bases). V was pared by 2 bases and J by 6 bases, with 10 bases between. The CDR3 runs 13 residues. The germline V gene has CDR1 KGHDR and CDR2 SFDVKD.

This clone has more than one count but fewer than ten. The chain uses TRBV30 and TRBJ1-1, with D uncertain. Per the germline V gene, CDR1 is GTSNPN and CDR2 is SVGIG (reference sequence). Trimming left V 2 bases short and J 4 bases short, with 8 bases between. This CDR3 contains 12 residues. The CDR3 DNA sequence: TGTGCCTGGAGTACGCTTAGCACTGAAGCTTTCTTT. It yields the protein CAWSTLSTEAFF.

The gene calls are TRBV19 and TRBJ1-5; D unresolved. Trimming removed 3 bases at V and 5 bases at J, with 5 bases between. CDR1 is LNHDA, CDR2 SQIVND, per germline (reference sequence). The CDR3 length is 12 residues. The CDR3 DNA follows: TGTGCCAGTAGTATTGGAGATCAGCCCCAGCATTTT. It encodes CASSIGDQPQHF.

The rearrangement joins TRBV2 to TRBJ1-4, with no clear D. Deletions cut 6 bases from V and 8 bases from J, with 19 bases between. The CDR3 contains 15 residues. Germline assignment: CDR1 SNHLY and CDR2 FYNNEI. CDR3 bases: TGTGCCAGCAGGGACCGGGCCCTTAAGCGGGAAAAACTGTTTTTT. Protein product: CASRDRALKREKLFF.

This chain uses TRBV18 with TRBJ1-1; the match to TRBD1 covers 7 bases. This CDR3 is built from 15 residues. Trimming removed 3 bases from V and 4 bases from J; junction bases left unmatched: 8. The germline V gene encodes CDR1 KGHSH and CDR2 LQKENI. The CDR3 reads CASSPRQGEGTEAFF. Written as DNA, the CDR3 is TGTGCCAGCTCACCGAGACAGGGTGAGGGCACTGAAGCTTTCTTT.

This clone was seen more than once but under ten times. The chain has TRBV9 and TRBJ2-2; possibly TRBD1 for D (5 bases). From germline, CDR1 is SGDLS and CDR2 YYNGEE. The V and J ends lost 5 bases and 1 base respectively, with 9 bases between them. The CDR3 is 14 amino acids. The CDR3 DNA reads as TGTGCCAGCAGACAGGCCGGGAACACCGGGGAGCTGTTTTTT. It codes for CASRQAGNTGELFF.

This chain uses TRBV5-8 with TRBJ2-5; tentatively, D is TRBD2 (6 bases). This CDR3 contains 13 residues. V was trimmed by 3 bases and J by 10 bases, leaving 16 bases between them. The V gene's germline CDR1 is SGHTS and CDR2 YDEGEE. The chain's CDR3 is CASSWGDRRGQYF. For the CDR3, the DNA is TGTGCCAGCAGCTGGGGGGACCGACGGGGCCAGTACTTC.

The V gene is TRBV15, the J gene TRBJ1-1; D call uncertain. The CDR3 loop spans 12 amino acids. Per germline, CDR1 LNHNV and CDR2 YYDKDF (reference sequence). V was cut by 8 bases and J by 0 bases, with 7 bases left in between. This chain's CDR3 is CATGPLNTEAFF. The CDR3 nucleotides read TGTGCCACCGGGCCCCTGAACACTGAAGCTTTCTTT.